This T cell receptor (beta chain) comes out of a study of cytomegalovirus exposure and HLA in healthy donors. Study-wide findings and caveats: In vitro work confirmed that a few CMV-associated chains recognize CMV antigens. The authors enumerated some 160 TCR beta chains as linked to cytomegalovirus. Using the classifier, cytomegalovirus status was reportedly diagnosed with high specificity and sensitivity. The tendency of first-cohort TCR clusters to co-occur in the 120 or so validation repertoires was the finding of a later analysis.

V was clipped by 4 bases and J by 5 bases; unmatched bases: 12. The CDR3 is 17 residues long. CDR1 and CDR2 (germline): MNHEY, SMNVEV (reference sequence). Of note for this clone: Antigen specificity is unknown.

Assay used: immunoSEQ multiplex PCR; TCRdb lists only in-frame clones, some missing. The sample yields hundreds of thousands of clones, over 75% seen once. V gene TRBV27 combines with J gene TRBJ2-3, with 10 nucleotides matching TRBD2. The clonotype comes from a woman aged 18-29 years in good health and CMV-seronegative. Material for sequencing was PBMCs. The DNA of the CDR3 is TGTGCCAGCAGTTCCCCGGGACTAGCGCCGATAGGAGATACGCAGTATTTT. This encodes CASSSPGLAPIGDTQYF.